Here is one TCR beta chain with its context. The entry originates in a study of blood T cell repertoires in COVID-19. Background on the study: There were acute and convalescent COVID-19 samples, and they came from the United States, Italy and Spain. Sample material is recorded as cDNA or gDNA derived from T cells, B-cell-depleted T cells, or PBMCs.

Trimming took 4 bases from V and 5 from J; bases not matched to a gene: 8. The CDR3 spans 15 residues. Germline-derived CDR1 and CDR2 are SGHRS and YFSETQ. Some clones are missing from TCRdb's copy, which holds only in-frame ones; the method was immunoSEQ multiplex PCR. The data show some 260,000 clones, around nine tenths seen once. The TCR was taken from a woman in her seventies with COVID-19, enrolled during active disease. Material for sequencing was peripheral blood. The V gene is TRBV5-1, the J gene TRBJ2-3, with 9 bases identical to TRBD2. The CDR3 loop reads CASSAVAGGVDTQYF. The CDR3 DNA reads TGCGCCAGCAGCGCGGTGGCGGGAGGGGTAGATACGCAGTATTTT.